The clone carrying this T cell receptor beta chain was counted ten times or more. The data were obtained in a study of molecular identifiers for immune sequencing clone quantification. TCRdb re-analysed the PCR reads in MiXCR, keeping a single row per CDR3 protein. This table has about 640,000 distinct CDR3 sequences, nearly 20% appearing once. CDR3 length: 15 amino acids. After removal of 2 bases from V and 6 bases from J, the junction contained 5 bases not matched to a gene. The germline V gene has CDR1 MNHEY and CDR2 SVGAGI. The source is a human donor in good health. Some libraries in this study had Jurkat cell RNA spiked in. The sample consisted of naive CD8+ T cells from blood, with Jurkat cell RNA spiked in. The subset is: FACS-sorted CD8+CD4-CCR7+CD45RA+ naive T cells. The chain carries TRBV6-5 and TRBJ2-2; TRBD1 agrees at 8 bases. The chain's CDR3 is CASSYPTGVPGELFF. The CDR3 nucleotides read TGTGCCAGCAGTTACCCGACAGGGGTCCCCGGGGAGCTGTTTTTT.